This record looks at one T cell receptor beta chain sequence and its context. Methods used by the authors: It was from reference gene primer amplification that nucleated cell counts were estimated. The data were produced by immunoSEQ multiplex PCR, yet TCRdb's version contains in-frame clones alone and is incomplete. V, J and clone size were drawn from that table, and D and trimming were deduced from the DNA. The sample carries 70,000 or so clones, about 81% recorded once. The CDR3 has 11 amino acids. V was shortened by 7 bases and J by 6 bases, with 10 bases between the two germline ends. Germline CDR1 MNHEY, CDR2 SMNVEV (reference sequence). The sample comes from a study of blood T cell repertoires in COVID-19.

Sequencing was done on a sample of peripheral blood. This receptor was identified in a human donor in a cohort sampled during active COVID-19. V gene TRBV27 combines with J gene TRBJ2-7; D might be TRBD2 (6 bases). CDR3: CASTYGGEQYF. CDR3 in DNA: TGTGCCAGCACTTACGGGGGCGAGCAGTACTTC.